A single sample gave rise to the 31 T cell receptor beta chains below, sequenced in a study of T-cell memory formation after mild COVID-19. TCRdb fed the 5' RACE reads into MiXCR, producing one record per CDR3 protein. The table includes roughly 310,000 distinct CDR3 sequences, about 15% detected once. Sequencing used PBMCs or a T cell subset sorted from them (not recorded which). The receptors were sampled from a man younger than 35 who had mild COVID-19 (a few samples of this study predate the infection). Cell type and time point are not known.

There are a few counts of this clonotype. The gene calls are TRBV20-1 and TRBJ1-2; TRBD1 agrees at 7 bases. This CDR3 has 17 residues. Per germline, CDR1 DFQATT and CDR2 SNEGSKA (reference sequence). J gave up 1 base and V 6 bases, and 17 bases lay outside the gene matches. CDR3: CSARSGTALLINYGYTF. CDR3 DNA sequence: TGCAGTGCCCGTTCAGGGACAGCACTACTCATTAACTATGGCTACACCTTC.

This clonotype showed up just a few times. The chain couples TRBV20-1 to TRBJ2-5; D may be TRBD2 (7 bases). Trimming removed 6 bases from V and 4 bases from J, with 21 bases in between. The CDR3 totals 15 residues. Germline assignment: CDR1 DFQATT and CDR2 SNEGSKA (reference sequence). The CDR3 loop reads CSANLWRGLGETQYF. The CDR3 DNA is TGCAGTGCCAATCTCTGGCGGGGGCTGGGAGAGACCCAGTACTTC.

This chain links TRBV11-1 with TRBJ2-4, with D maybe TRBD2 (5 bases). V lost 5 bases, J lost 7 bases, and 12 bases lay in between. This CDR3 has 13 residues. Germline CDR1 SGHAT, CDR2 FQDESV (reference sequence). This CDR3 reads CASSPSGGNIQYF. Written as DNA, the CDR3 is TGTGCCAGCAGCCCCTCAGGCGGGAACATTCAGTACTTC.

CDR3 sequence: CASSSDPGTDTQYF. In DNA form, the CDR3 reads TGTGCCAGCAGCTCAGATCCGGGCACAGATACGCAGTATTTT. The V call is TRBV5-4, the J call TRBJ2-3, with unresolved D. The CDR3 has 14 residues. The V gene's germline CDR1 is SGHNT and CDR2 YYREEE (reference sequence). V was clipped by 3 bases and J by 1 base, with 9 bases between them.

This clonotype was recorded many times. The J gene is TRBJ2-5, the V gene TRBV5-1, with no clear D. Germline loops: CDR1 SGHRS, CDR2 YFSETQ. V was trimmed by 5 bases and J by 0 bases, leaving 8 bases between them. This CDR3 is 13 amino acids long. The CDR3 sequence is CASRNNYQETQYF. CDR3 DNA sequence: TGCGCCAGCAGGAACAACTACCAAGAGACCCAGTACTTC. The full variable domain, rest sourced from reference TRBV5-1 and TRBJ2-5, is KAGVTQTPRYLIKTRGQQVTLSCSPISGHRSVSWYQQTPGQGLQFLFEYFSETQRNKGNFPGRFSGRQFSNSRSEMNVSTLELGDSALYLCASRNNYQETQYFGPGTRLLVL.

This clonotype was counted only a few times. The chain combines TRBV4-1 with TRBJ2-3; D ambiguous. The CDR3 loop spans 11 amino acids. Germline lookup yields CDR1 MGHRA and CDR2 YSYEKL. Trimming left V 3 bases short and J 10 bases short, with 8 bases between. CDR3 nucleotides: TGCGCCAGCAGCCATCGGCGCGCGCAGTATTTT. Its translation is CASSHRRAQYF.

The chain links TRBV9 to TRBJ2-1; 8 bases map to TRBD2. Germline CDR1 reads SGDLS; CDR2 reads YYNGEE. The V and J ends lost 3 bases and 3 bases, in that order; junction bases with no gene match: 8. The CDR3 loop spans 16 amino acids. The CDR3 loop is CASSGSGEISYNEQFF. The CDR3 nucleotides read TGTGCCAGCAGCGGTAGCGGGGAAATAAGCTACAATGAGCAGTTCTTC.

This clonotype has ten or more counts. This sequence joins TRBV20-1 and TRBJ2-7; 8 bases map to TRBD1. V lost 0 bases to trimming and J lost 3 bases; unmatched junction nucleotides: 7. Germline V gives CDR1 DFQATT, CDR2 SNEGSKA (reference sequence). The CDR3 spans 15 residues. Here the CDR3 DNA reads TGCAGTGCTAGAGATCTTAGGACAGGGAGCTACGAGCAGTACTTC. Protein product: CSARDLRTGSYEQYF.

The chain combines TRBV4-3 with TRBJ1-6; no clear D. There are 13 residues in the CDR3. The germline gives CDR1 LGHNA, CDR2 YSLEER. The V gene lost 2 bases and the J gene lost 7 bases, with 6 bases spanning the gap. CDR3 DNA: TGCGCCAGCAGCCAAAGTCCCAATTCACCCCTCCACTTT. Translating it yields CASSQSPNSPLHF.

The V call is TRBV12-3 or TRBV12-4, the J call TRBJ1-2; D possibly corresponds to TRBD1 (6 bases). The CDR3 spans 14 residues. Trimming took off 7 bases at V and 8 bases at J, with 20 bases between the two ends. The DNA of the CDR3 is TGTGCCAGCATTACAGGGTTGGGATCGGGAGGCTACACCTTC. Amino acids: CASITGLGSGGYTF.

This clonotype was found many times. The chain uses TRBV7-2 and TRBJ1-1, with D hard to call. The CDR3 has 14 residues. Trimming left V 5 bases short and J 1 base short, with 11 bases between. Looked up from germline, CDR1 is SGHTA and CDR2 is FQGNSA. The CDR3 region has the DNA TGTGCCAGCAGCCCGAGGCGGGGGAACACTGAAGCTTTCTTT. Its protein is CASSPRRGNTEAFF.

This clonotype occurred a few times. DNA of the CDR3: TGTGCCAGCAGCCAGACCGGGACAGGGGTCTACCAAGAGACCCAGTACTTC. Protein product: CASSQTGTGVYQETQYF. V gene TRBV14 combines with J gene TRBJ2-5; 10 bases map to TRBD1. CDR1 SGHDN and CDR2 FVKESK come from the germline V gene. The CDR3 length is 17 residues. V lost 3 bases to trimming and J lost 0 bases; unmatched junction nucleotides: 7.

The CDR3 DNA is TGTGCCAGCAGTTTACTTAACAGAGTATCTAACTATGGCTACACCTTC. Encoded protein: CASSLLNRVSNYGYTF. The chain couples TRBV28 to TRBJ1-2; D not certain. Germline lookup yields CDR1 MDHEN and CDR2 SYDVKM. This CDR3 region has 16 residues. V was pared by 2 bases and J by 0 bases, with 13 bases between.

This clonotype has just a few counts. The chain links TRBV7-2 to TRBJ1-2; D is uncertain. From germline, CDR1 is SGHTA and CDR2 FQGNSA. Trimming pared 5 bases from V and 9 bases from J, leaving 16 bases between. The CDR3 contains 13 residues. CDR3 loop: CASSPSLTSRYTF. Here the CDR3 DNA reads TGTGCCAGCAGCCCATCTCTAACCTCCCGCTACACCTTC.

The J gene is TRBJ2-1, the V gene TRBV23-1, with TRBD1 matching 10 bases. TRBV23-1 is filed as an ORF, its function uncertain. The CDR3 covers 18 residues. V shed 2 bases, J shed 1 base, and the junction held 8 bases outside the gene matches. The CDR3 here is CASSQGDRGLESYNEQFF. The CDR3 nucleotides are TGCGCCAGCAGTCAAGGGGACAGGGGATTAGAATCCTACAATGAGCAGTTCTTC.

The chain has TRBV29-1 and TRBJ2-7; D call uncertain. Germline CDR1 is SQVTM and CDR2 is ANQGSEA. Trimming shortened V by 7 bases and J by 3 bases, and 13 bases separated the two germline ends. This CDR3 has 12 residues. CDR3 DNA sequence: TGCAGCGGGGTTTTCGGAGTCTACGAGCAGTACTTC. It specifies CSGVFGVYEQYF.

A few counts support this clonotype. The chain uses TRBV12-3 or TRBV12-4 and TRBJ2-2, with TRBD1 identical over 9 bases. With V trimmed by 5 bases and J by 6 bases, 7 bases remained unmatched. The CDR3 contains 15 residues. The CDR3 bases are TGTGCCAGCAGTCCACAGGGGGCGATTGCCGGGGAGCTGTTTTTT. Translation gives CASSPQGAIAGELFF.

A few counts support this clonotype. The chain joins TRBV20-1 to TRBJ2-2; D may correspond to TRBD1 or TRBD2 (6 bases each). Between the trimmed V and J ends, which lost 3 bases and 6 bases, there was a span of 11 bases. The CDR3 is 13 residues long. Per the germline V gene, CDR1 is DFQATT and CDR2 is SNEGSKA (reference sequence). The CDR3 loop is CSARKGGPGELFF. CDR3 nucleotide sequence: TGCAGTGCTAGGAAGGGGGGCCCCGGGGAGCTGTTTTTT.

This clonotype was detected a few times. The CDR3, as DNA: TGTGCCAGCAGTTACACCGGGACGAACACTGAAGCTTTCTTT. This sequence encodes CASSYTGTNTEAFF. V usage is TRBV6-6 and J usage is TRBJ1-1; TRBD1 is a possible D gene (5 bases). The CDR3 has 14 amino acids. From germline, CDR1 is MNHNY and CDR2 SVGAGI (reference sequence). The germline V and J ends were trimmed by 2 bases and 1 base, with 8 bases remaining between them.

The rearrangement uses TRBV4-2 and TRBJ1-5; 7 bases are shared with TRBD1. This CDR3 has 16 amino acids. The ends lost 6 bases at V and 9 bases at J; junction bases unmatched: 17. The germline gives CDR1 LGHNA, CDR2 YNFKEQ. CDR3 region: CASSRTHRQGGGPQHF. In DNA form, the CDR3 reads TGTGCCAGCAGTCGCACCCACAGACAGGGAGGGGGGCCCCAGCATTTT.

This clonotype showed up just a few times. The chain joins TRBV7-9 to TRBJ1-2; 8 nucleotides line up with TRBD1. The CDR3 consists of 15 residues. Trimming took 0 bases from V and 5 from J; bases not matched to a gene: 5. The V gene's germline CDR1 is SEHNR and CDR2 FQNEAQ (reference sequence). In DNA, the CDR3 is TGTGCCAGCAGCTTAGCGGAGGACAGGGCTTATGGCTACACCTTC. This gives the protein CASSLAEDRAYGYTF.

The chain joins TRBV18 to TRBJ1-2; D might be TRBD1 (6 bases). There are 14 residues in the CDR3. Between the trimmed V and J ends, which lost 10 bases and 6 bases, there was a span of 21 bases. CDR1 and CDR2 (germline): KGHSH, LQKENI. The CDR3 DNA is TGTGCCACTGGGAGTCAGGGACATGGTAATGGCTACACCTTC. Translating gives CATGSQGHGNGYTF. The full variable domain, its missing parts supplied by reference TRBV18 and TRBJ1-2, is NAGVMQNPRHLVRRRGQEARLRCSPMKGHSHVYWYRQLPEEGLKFMVYLQKENIIDESGMPKERFSAEFPKEGPSILRIQQVVRGDSAAYFCATGSQGHGNGYTFGSGTRLTVV.

This clonotype was observed a handful of times. V is TRBV2 and J is TRBJ2-1, with TRBD2 matching over 8 bases. CDR3 size: 13 residues. The germline V gene encodes CDR1 SNHLY and CDR2 FYNNEI. Germline trimming cut 11 bases from V and 4 bases from J; bases unmatched to any gene: 7. DNA of the CDR3: TGTGCCGGGGCTAGCGGGCCATACAATGAGCAGTTCTTC. Its protein product is CAGASGPYNEQFF.

The chain couples TRBV4-1 to TRBJ2-2; D is perhaps TRBD2 (6 bases). V lost 1 base and J 4 bases, leaving 10 bases between the germline ends. Germline V gene data show CDR1 as MGHRA and CDR2 as YSYEKL. The CDR3 has 15 residues. The CDR3 bases are TGCGCCAGCAGCCAAGGGAGGGGTGGCACCGGGGAGCTGTTTTTT. This encodes CASSQGRGGTGELFF.

The CDR3 sequence is CSASMRGGTDTQYF. The CDR3 DNA follows: TGCAGTGCTAGTATGCGGGGGGGCACAGATACGCAGTATTTT. The chain is built from TRBV20-1 and TRBJ2-3, with 8 bases identical to TRBD2. Germline assignment: CDR1 DFQATT and CDR2 SNEGSKA (reference sequence). CDR3 size: 14 residues. Trimming cost V 3 bases and J 1 base; bases outside gene matches: 3.

This clonotype was found many times. The chain combines TRBV10-3 with TRBJ2-6; D call uncertain. The CDR3 runs 16 residues. V shed 3 bases and J shed 0 bases, with 9 bases lying between them. Germline V gene data show CDR1 as ENHRY and CDR2 as SYGVKD. Here the CDR3 DNA reads TGTGCCATCAGTGACTCGGGCACCTCTGGGGCCAACGTCCTGACTTTC. Translating it yields CAISDSGTSGANVLTF.

A few counts support this clonotype. The chain combines TRBV3-1 with TRBJ2-5, with D possibly TRBD1 on 6 matching bases. The V and J ends lost 1 base and 5 bases respectively, with 14 bases between them. The CDR3 is 15 amino acids. CDR1 is LGHDT, CDR2 YNNKEL, per germline (reference sequence). CDR3: CASSQGTGYGETQYF. The CDR3 region has the DNA TGTGCCAGCAGCCAAGGAACAGGGTACGGGGAGACCCAGTACTTC.

This clonotype is categorized as medium-sized. V gene TRBV5-1 combines with J gene TRBJ2-7, with D possibly being TRBD1 (6 bases). In germline, CDR1 is SGHRS, CDR2 YFSETQ. Deletions cut 4 bases from V and 2 bases from J, with 16 bases between. The CDR3 covers 15 residues. This CDR3 is CASSPQQGGPYEQYF. Here the CDR3 DNA reads TGCGCCAGCAGCCCGCAACAAGGGGGTCCCTACGAGCAGTACTTC.

The chain employs TRBV24-1 and TRBJ2-3, with 13 positions matching TRBD2. Germline CDR1 and CDR2: KGHDR and SFDVKD. The CDR3 length is 18 residues. V lost 2 bases and J lost 1; bases outside the gene matches: 5. CDR3 sequence: CATSDWTGTSGGTDTQYF. The DNA of the CDR3 is TGTGCCACCAGTGATTGGACCGGGACTAGCGGGGGCACAGATACGCAGTATTTT.

This clonotype has just a few counts. This chain links TRBV11-3 with TRBJ2-1, with a possible D match to TRBD1 (7 bases). The CDR3 length is 18 residues. V lost 0 bases to trimming and J lost 2 bases, with 17 bases between them. Per the germline V gene, CDR1 is SGHNT and CDR2 is YENEEA. In DNA, the CDR3 is TGTGCCAGCAGCTTAGATCAGGGGGGCAGTGCCACCTACAATGAGCAGTTCTTC. Its translation: CASSLDQGGSATYNEQFF.

The chain couples TRBV5-1 to TRBJ1-5; maybe TRBD1 (5 bases). CDR1 and CDR2 from the germline V gene are SGHRS and YFSETQ. CDR3 length: 14 residues. The V gene lost 0 bases and the J gene lost 4 bases, with 8 bases spanning the gap. For the CDR3, the DNA is TGCGCCAGCAGCTTGGGGGACCAGAATCAGCCCCAGCATTTT. This sequence encodes CASSLGDQNQPQHF.